One sample yielded the 18 T cell receptor beta chains listed below, sequenced in a study of T cell responses to AZD1222 COVID-19 vaccine. Clones were read by immunoSEQ multiplex PCR, and TCRdb kept only the in-frame ones, dropping some. The table records 93,000 or so clones, 75% to 95% of them present only once. This specimen consisted of peripheral blood, obtained on day 0 of AZD1222 vaccination. The receptors stem from an adult in good health.

The chain recombines TRBV7-2 with TRBJ2-7; TRBD1 might be the D (6 bases). This CDR3 is 14 amino acids long. V lost 6 bases and J 6 bases, leaving 18 bases between the germline ends. Germline V gene lookup returns CDR1 SGHTA and CDR2 FQGNSA. Here the CDR3 reads CASSIRGTGSEQYF. In nucleotides, the CDR3 is TGTGCCAGCAGTATCAGGGGCACGGGAAGCGAGCAGTACTTC.

This chain joins TRBV27 and TRBJ2-2; D not certain. The CDR3 sequence is 16 residues long. CDR1 is MNHEY, CDR2 SMNVEV, per germline (reference sequence). With 1 base removed from V and 0 bases from J, the gap between germline ends came to 9 bases. The CDR3 region has the DNA TGTGCCAGCAGTTTATACTTGACTTCGAACACCGGGGAGCTGTTTTTT. This encodes CASSLYLTSNTGELFF.

The chain employs TRBV5-1 and TRBJ2-5; 8 bases are shared with TRBD2. The germline V gene encodes CDR1 SGHRS and CDR2 YFSETQ. The CDR3 totals 14 residues. V shed 0 bases and J 7 bases; nucleotides not matched to a gene: 5. CDR3 sequence (DNA): TGCGCCAGCAGCTTGGTAGCGGGATCTGGGACCCAGTACTTC. Residues: CASSLVAGSGTQYF.

This chain connects TRBV12-3 or TRBV12-4 to TRBJ2-2; no definite D call. The CDR3 is 12 residues long. Trimming removed 3 bases at V and 2 bases at J, with 1 base between. The CDR3 loop reads CASSFNTGELFF. The DNA of the CDR3 is TGTGCCAGCAGTTTTAACACCGGGGAGCTGTTTTTT.

The rearrangement joins TRBV7-9 to TRBJ2-3, with 8 nucleotides matching TRBD2. Per the germline V gene, CDR1 is SEHNR and CDR2 is FQNEAQ (reference sequence). The junction had 7 bases not matched to a gene; V was cut back by 3 bases and J by 2 bases. The CDR3 loop spans 16 amino acids. The CDR3 bases are TGTGCCAGCAGCTTGGGTAGCGGGACCTCCACAGATACGCAGTATTTT. Its translation is CASSLGSGTSTDTQYF.

This rearrangement joins TRBV30 to TRBJ2-7; D is possibly TRBD2 (6 bases). Trimming removed 3 bases from V and 3 bases from J, with 12 bases in between. Germline V gene data show CDR1 as GTSNPN and CDR2 as SVGIG (reference sequence). This CDR3 region has 13 residues. The DNA for the CDR3 is TGTGCCTGGAGGGCTGGGGGGAACTACGAGCAGTACTTC. Its protein is CAWRAGGNYEQYF.

A note on this clone: One junction end does not reproduce the germline sequence, and a read error may be involved. The chain recombines TRBV15 with TRBJ2-7; D might be TRBD2 (5 bases). The CDR3 extends over 13 amino acids. Germline-derived CDR1 and CDR2 are LNHNV and YYDKDF (reference sequence). Here the CDR3 reads CATSREYTGIGDF. CDR3 nucleotides: TGTGCCACCAGCAGAGAGTATACGGGGATTGGGGACTTC.

The genes are TRBV9 and TRBJ1-4; the D is unclear. CDR1 SGDLS and CDR2 YYNGEE come from the germline V gene. V was pared by 0 bases and J by 5 bases, with 11 bases between. CDR3 length: 15 amino acids. The CDR3 sequence: CASSVARGGNEKLFF. CDR3 nucleotide sequence: TGTGCCAGCAGCGTAGCGCGGGGAGGGAATGAAAAACTGTTTTTT.

V and J are TRBV15 and TRBJ2-7; D might be TRBD1 (5 bases). The ends were cut back, 0 bases at V and 0 bases at J, with 9 bases in the middle. This CDR3 contains 15 residues. Germline V gene lookup returns CDR1 LNHNV and CDR2 YYDKDF (reference sequence). The CDR3 DNA reads as TGTGCCACCAGCAGAGACCCCAGGGACTCCTACGAGCAGTACTTC. As protein: CATSRDPRDSYEQYF.

The rearrangement uses TRBV2 and TRBJ1-2, with 7 bases that match TRBD1. V lost 6 bases and J lost 8; bases outside the gene matches: 15. Germline-derived CDR1 and CDR2 are SNHLY and FYNNEI. CDR3 length equals 15 residues. The DNA of the CDR3 is TGTGCCAGCAGAGGTACCCGGGACAGATCTCGGGGCTACACCTTC. Amino acid sequence: CASRGTRDRSRGYTF.

The chain carries TRBV6-5 and TRBJ2-7; 8 bases line up with TRBD2. Germline V gene lookup returns CDR1 MNHEY and CDR2 SVGAGI. CDR3 length: 13 amino acids. V lost 3 bases and J lost 3; bases outside the gene matches: 1. The CDR3 DNA sequence: TGTGCCAGCAGTTATCGGGAGGGCTACGAGCAGTACTTC. This sequence encodes CASSYREGYEQYF.

The chain uses TRBV11-2 and TRBJ2-7, with D possibly matching TRBD2 (6 bases). V lost 1 base and J 6 bases, leaving 10 bases between the germline ends. This CDR3 has 13 residues. Germline-derived CDR1 and CDR2 are SGHAT and FQNNGV. CDR3: CASSLGGGTEQYF. DNA of the CDR3: TGTGCCAGCAGCTTAGGAGGAGGGACCGAGCAGTACTTC. The whole variable domain, remainder taken from reference TRBV11-2 and TRBJ2-7, is EAGVAQSPRYKIIEKRQSVAFWCNPISGHATLYWYQQILGQGPKLLIQFQNNGVVDDSQLPKDRFSAERLKGVDSTLKIQPAKLEDSAVYLCASSLGGGTEQYFGPGTRLTVT.

The chain has TRBV11-2 and TRBJ2-2, with a weak D call TRBD2 (6 bases). The CDR3 totals 14 residues. Germline V gene sequence: CDR1 SGHAT, CDR2 FQNNGV. V was trimmed by 7 bases and J by 3 bases, leaving 12 bases between them. The CDR3 DNA reads TGTGCCAGCATGAACAGGAGGGACACCGGGGAGCTGTTTTTT. It translates to CASMNRRDTGELFF.

The rearrangement joins TRBV3-1 (or the pseudogene TRBV3-2) to TRBJ2-5; possibly TRBD2 for D (6 bases). The V gene lost 6 bases and the J gene lost 2 bases, with 19 bases spanning the gap. The CDR3 spans 16 residues. Germline-derived CDR1 and CDR2 are LGHDT and YNNKEL (reference sequence). This chain's CDR3 is CASRARGLPYQETQYF. CDR3 sequence (DNA): TGTGCCAGCAGAGCAAGGGGACTCCCTTATCAAGAGACCCAGTACTTC.

The rearrangement links TRBV19 to TRBJ2-7, with 9 bases identical to TRBD1. The CDR3 loop spans 15 amino acids. With 2 bases clipped from V and 1 base from J, the junction kept 3 bases outside the gene matches. The germline V gene encodes CDR1 LNHDA and CDR2 SQIVND (reference sequence). This CDR3 is CASSITGTGSYEQYF. The CDR3 DNA reads as TGTGCCAGTAGTATAACCGGGACAGGGTCCTACGAGCAGTACTTC.

The V and J genes are TRBV28 and TRBJ1-2; the D is unclear. Trimming removed 6 bases at V and 4 bases at J, with 12 bases between. The CDR3 runs to 13 residues. CDR1 and CDR2 from the germline V gene are MDHEN and SYDVKM. The CDR3 coding sequence is TGTGCCAGCAGCGGGTCGGGCCCCTATGGCTACACCTTC. It yields the protein CASSGSGPYGYTF.

The chain employs TRBV5-1 and TRBJ2-3; 9 bases agree with TRBD2. The V and J ends lost 0 bases and 2 bases, in that order; junction bases with no gene match: 7. The CDR3 length is 17 residues. Germline V CDR1 and CDR2: SGHRS, YFSETQ. CDR3 in amino acids: CASSLDLLAGSTDTQYF. The CDR3 bases are TGCGCCAGCAGCTTGGATCTGCTAGCGGGGTCCACAGATACGCAGTATTTT.

In this sample, this clone turned up once. The CDR3 loop reads CATSDSNRRGNEQYF. CDR3 nucleotides: TGTGCCACCAGTGATTCAAACAGGCGGGGTAACGAGCAGTACTTC. The V call is TRBV24-1, the J call TRBJ2-7; possibly TRBD2 for D (6 bases). V gave up 2 bases and J gave up 5 bases, with 15 bases separating them. The CDR3 loop spans 15 amino acids. Germline assignment: CDR1 KGHDR and CDR2 SFDVKD.